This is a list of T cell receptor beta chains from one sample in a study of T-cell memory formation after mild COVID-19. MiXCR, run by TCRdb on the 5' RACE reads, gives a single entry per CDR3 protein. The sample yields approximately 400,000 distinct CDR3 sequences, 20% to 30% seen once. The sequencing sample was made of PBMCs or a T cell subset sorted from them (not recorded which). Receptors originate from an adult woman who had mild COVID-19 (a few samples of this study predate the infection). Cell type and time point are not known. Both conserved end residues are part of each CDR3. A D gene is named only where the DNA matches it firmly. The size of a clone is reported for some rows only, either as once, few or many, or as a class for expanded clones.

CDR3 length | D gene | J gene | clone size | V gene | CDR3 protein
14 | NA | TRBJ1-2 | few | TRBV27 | CASSFRDPSYGYTF
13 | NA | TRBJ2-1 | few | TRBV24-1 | CATSDGGGNEQFF
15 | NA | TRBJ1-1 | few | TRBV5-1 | CASSLEAASPPEAFF
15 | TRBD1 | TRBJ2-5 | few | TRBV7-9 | CASSLVMTGVETQYF
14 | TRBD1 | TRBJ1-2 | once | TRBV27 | CASSFRQGTYGYTF
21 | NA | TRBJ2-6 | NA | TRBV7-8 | CASTLARRIQGFESGANVLTF
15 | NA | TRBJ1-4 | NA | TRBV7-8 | CASSNQGAANEKLFF
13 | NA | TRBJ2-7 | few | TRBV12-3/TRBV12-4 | CASRLGVVYEQYF
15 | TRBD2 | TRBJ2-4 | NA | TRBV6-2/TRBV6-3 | CASSTGGRAMNIQYF
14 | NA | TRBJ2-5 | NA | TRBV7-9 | CASSPSGSQETQYF
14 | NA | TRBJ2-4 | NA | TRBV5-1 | CASSGEWGSDIQYF
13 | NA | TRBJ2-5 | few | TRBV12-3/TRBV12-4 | CASSPFEGETQYF
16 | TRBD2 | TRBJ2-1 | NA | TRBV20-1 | CSASGGVAGAYNEQFF
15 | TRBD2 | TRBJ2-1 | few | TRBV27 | CASSHPGLADNEQFF
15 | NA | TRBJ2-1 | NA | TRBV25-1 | CASSSRQRSYNEQFF
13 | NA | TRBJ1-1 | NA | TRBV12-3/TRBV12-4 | CASSFSWRNEAFF
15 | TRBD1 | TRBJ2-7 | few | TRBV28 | CASRGRTGAVHEQYF
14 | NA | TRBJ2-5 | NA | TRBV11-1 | CASSLLGDQETQYF
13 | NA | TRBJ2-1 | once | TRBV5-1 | CASSPPLRGEQFF
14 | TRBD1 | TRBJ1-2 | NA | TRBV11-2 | CASSTMTGNYGYTF
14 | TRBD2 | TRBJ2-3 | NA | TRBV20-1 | CSARTSGTRDTQYF
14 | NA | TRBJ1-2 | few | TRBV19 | CASGLGLRGYGYTF
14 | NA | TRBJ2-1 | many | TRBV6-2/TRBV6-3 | CASSYSGVQNEQFF
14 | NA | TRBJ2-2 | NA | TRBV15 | CATSREGRAGELFF
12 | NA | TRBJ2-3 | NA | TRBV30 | CAWSPASDTQYF
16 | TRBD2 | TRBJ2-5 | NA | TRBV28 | CASSLGLAANQETQYF
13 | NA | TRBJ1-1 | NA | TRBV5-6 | CASTGQYFTEAFF
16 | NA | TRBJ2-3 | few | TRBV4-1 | CASSQVGLLVGDTQYF
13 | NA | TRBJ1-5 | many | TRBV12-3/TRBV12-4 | CATSDSSYQPQHF
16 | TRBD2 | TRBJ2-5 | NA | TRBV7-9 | CASSLESSPGGETQYF
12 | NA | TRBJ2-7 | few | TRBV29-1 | CSVGLSAFEQYF
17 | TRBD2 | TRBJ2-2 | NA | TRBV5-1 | CASSRPGLAVWAGELFF
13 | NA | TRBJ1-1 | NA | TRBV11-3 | CASSHDSGVTAFF
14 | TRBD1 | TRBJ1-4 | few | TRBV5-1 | CASSLGDSNEKLFF
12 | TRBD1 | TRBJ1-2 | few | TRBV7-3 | CASSQTGEGYTF
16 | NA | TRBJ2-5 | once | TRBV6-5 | CASSYAPRGRQETQYF
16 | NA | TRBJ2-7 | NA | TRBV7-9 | CASSFTPGVYGNEQYF
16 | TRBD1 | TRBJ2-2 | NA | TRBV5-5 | CASSWTGTGGTGELFF
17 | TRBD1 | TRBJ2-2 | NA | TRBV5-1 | CASSLIPTGRYTGELFF
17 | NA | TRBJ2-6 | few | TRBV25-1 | CASTDQVSVSGANVLTF
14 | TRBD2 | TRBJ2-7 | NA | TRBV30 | CAWSVRGVGYEQYF
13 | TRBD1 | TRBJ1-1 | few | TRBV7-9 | CASSRDSIPEAFF
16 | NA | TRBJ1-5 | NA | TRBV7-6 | CASSPGGVRADQPQHF
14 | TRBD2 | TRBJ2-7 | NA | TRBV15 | CATSIAGASYEQYF
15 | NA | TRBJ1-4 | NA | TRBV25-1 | CATQKTGLGVEKLFF
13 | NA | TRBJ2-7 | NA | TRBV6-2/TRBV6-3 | CASSSSLRGEQYF
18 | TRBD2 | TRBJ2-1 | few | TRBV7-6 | CASSLGLAGGYSYNEQFF
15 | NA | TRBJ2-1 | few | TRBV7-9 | CASSDRSAAYNEQFF
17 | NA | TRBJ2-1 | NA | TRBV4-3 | CASSQASGQPAANEQFF
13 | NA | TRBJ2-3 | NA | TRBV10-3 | CAIRTEGTDTQYF
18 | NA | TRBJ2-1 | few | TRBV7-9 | CASSSREAAGLNFNEQFF
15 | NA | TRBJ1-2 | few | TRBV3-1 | CASSQAGGASYGYTF
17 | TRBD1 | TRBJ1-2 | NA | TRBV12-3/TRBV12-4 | CASRPRASGTGGYGYTF
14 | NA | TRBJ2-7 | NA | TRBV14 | CASSQFQSSYEQYF
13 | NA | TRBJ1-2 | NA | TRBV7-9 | CASSVASDYGYTF
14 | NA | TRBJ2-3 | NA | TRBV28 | CASSNRHSTDTQYF
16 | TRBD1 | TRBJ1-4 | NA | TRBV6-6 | CASSHARTGRNEKLFF
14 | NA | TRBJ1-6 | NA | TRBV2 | CASKASSYNSPLHF
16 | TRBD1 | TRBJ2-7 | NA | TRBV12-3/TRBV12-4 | CASSPAGQGGYYEQYF